This T cell receptor beta chain derives from a study of neurological immune-mediated disorders. Study outcomes and limitations: HTLV-1-associated myelopathy had the most TCR clonal expansion, whereas multiple sclerosis had the least (lower than in healthy controls). There was no clinical or MRI feature that was associated with the multiple sclerosis repertoire cluster. Because no CDR3 amino acid sequences were shared across subjects by expanded clones, private repertoires were suggested in all groups.

V lost 0 bases and J lost 4, with 19 bases in between. The germline V gene has CDR1 LGHDT and CDR2 YNNKEL (reference sequence). The CDR3 runs 17 residues. In TCRdb, the 5' RACE reads were re-called with MiXCR into one record per CDR3 protein. This sample has 65,000 to 95,000 distinct CDR3 sequences, with 5% to 6% found just once. This clonotype was counted at least ten times. What it binds is unknown. Source material was 2 million unsorted PBMCs, stored at -80 °C in RNAlater. This TCR was recovered from a woman in her thirties with multiple sclerosis. Sequenced: PBMCs. The gene calls are TRBV3-1 and TRBJ2-7; TRBD2 is a possible D gene (6 bases). CDR3 nucleotides: TGTGCCAGCAGCCAAGAAGTCTGGGACGGGGGAAAATACGAGCAGTACTTC. Residues: CASSQEVWDGGKYEQYF.